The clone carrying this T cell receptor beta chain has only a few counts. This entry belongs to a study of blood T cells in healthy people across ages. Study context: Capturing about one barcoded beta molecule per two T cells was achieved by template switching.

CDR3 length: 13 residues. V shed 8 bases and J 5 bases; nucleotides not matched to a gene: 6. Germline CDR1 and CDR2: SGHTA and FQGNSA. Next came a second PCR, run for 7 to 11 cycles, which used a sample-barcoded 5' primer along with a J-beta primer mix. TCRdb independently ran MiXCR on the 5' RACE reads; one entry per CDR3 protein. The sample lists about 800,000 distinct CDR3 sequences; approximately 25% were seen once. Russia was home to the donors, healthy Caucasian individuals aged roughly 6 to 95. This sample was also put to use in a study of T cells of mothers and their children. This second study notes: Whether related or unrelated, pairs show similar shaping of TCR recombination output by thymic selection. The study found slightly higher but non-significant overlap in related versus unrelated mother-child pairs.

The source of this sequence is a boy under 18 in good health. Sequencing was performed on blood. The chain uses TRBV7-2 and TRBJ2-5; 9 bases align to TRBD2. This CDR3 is CASAGGLLETQYF. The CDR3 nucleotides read TGTGCCAGCGCGGGGGGGTTATTGGAGACCCAGTACTTC.